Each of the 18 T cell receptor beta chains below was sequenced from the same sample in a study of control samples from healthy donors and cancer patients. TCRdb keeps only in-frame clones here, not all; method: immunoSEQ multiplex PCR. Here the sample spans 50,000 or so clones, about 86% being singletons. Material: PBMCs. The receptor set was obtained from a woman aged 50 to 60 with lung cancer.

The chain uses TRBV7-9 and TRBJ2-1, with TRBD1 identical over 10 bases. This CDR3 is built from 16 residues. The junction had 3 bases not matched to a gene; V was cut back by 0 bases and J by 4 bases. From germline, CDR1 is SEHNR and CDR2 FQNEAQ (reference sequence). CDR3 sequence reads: CASSLAGTGEYNEQFF. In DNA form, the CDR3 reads TGTGCCAGCAGCTTAGCAGGGACAGGGGAATACAATGAGCAGTTCTTC.

CDR3 DNA: TGTGCCAGCAGCCTTACTAGCGGGGGGGATACGCAGTATTTT. Translating it yields CASSLTSGGDTQYF. This chain links TRBV3-1 (or the pseudogene TRBV3-2) with TRBJ2-3; TRBD2 aligns across 12 bases. J gave up 6 bases and V 4 bases, and 2 bases lay outside the gene matches. This CDR3 comprises 14 residues. The germline V gene encodes CDR1 LGHDT and CDR2 YNNKEL (reference sequence).

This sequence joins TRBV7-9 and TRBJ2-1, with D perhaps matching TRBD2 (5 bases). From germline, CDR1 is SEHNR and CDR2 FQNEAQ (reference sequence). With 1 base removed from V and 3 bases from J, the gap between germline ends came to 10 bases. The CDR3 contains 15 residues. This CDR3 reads CASSLEGAVYNEQFF. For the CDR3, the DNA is TGTGCCAGCAGCTTAGAAGGAGCGGTCTACAATGAGCAGTTCTTC.

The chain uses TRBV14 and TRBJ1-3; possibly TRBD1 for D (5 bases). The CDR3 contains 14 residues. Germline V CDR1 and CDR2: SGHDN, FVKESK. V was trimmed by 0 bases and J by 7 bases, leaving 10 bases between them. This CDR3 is CASSQERGANTIYF. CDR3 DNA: TGTGCCAGCAGCCAAGAGCGGGGCGCGAACACCATATATTTT.

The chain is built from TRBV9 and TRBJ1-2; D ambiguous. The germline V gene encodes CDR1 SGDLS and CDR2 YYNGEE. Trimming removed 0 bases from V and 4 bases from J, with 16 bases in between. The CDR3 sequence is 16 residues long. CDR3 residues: CASSVGGLFGGYGYTF. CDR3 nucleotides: TGTGCCAGCAGCGTAGGAGGGCTTTTCGGTGGCTATGGCTACACCTTC. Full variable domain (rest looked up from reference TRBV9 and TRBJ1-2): DSGVTQTPKHLITATGQRVTLRCSPRSGDLSVYWYQQSLDQGLQFLIQYYNGEERAKGNILERFSAQQFPDLHSELNLSSLELGDSALYFCASSVGGLFGGYGYTFGSGTRLTVV.

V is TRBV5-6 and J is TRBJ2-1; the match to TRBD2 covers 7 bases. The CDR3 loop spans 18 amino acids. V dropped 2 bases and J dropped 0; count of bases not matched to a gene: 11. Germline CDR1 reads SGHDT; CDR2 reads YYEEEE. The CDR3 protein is CASSFPGTTFSSYNEQFF. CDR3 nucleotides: TGTGCCAGCAGCTTTCCCGGGACTACCTTTAGCTCCTACAATGAGCAGTTCTTC.

CDR3 DNA sequence: TGCAGCGTTGACCCCTCCGGGGACAGGGTCACTGAAGCTTTCTTT. Protein: CSVDPSGDRVTEAFF. The J gene is TRBJ1-1, the V gene TRBV29-1; TRBD1 matches at 9 bases. Germline V CDR1 and CDR2: SQVTM, ANQGSEA. CDR3 size: 15 residues. V gave up 3 bases and J gave up 4 bases; unmatched junction bases: 9.

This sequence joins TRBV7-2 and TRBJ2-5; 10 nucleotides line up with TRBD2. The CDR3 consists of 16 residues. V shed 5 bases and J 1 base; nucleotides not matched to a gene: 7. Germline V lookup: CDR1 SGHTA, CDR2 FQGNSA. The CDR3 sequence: CASSIERGGGQETQYF. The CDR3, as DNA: TGTGCCAGCAGCATTGAGCGGGGGGGCGGCCAAGAGACCCAGTACTTC.

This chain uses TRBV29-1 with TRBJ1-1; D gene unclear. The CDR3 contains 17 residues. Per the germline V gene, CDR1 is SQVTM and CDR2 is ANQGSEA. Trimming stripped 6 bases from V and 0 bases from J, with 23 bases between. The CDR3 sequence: CSVLMDPMLPMNTEAFF. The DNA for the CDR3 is TGCAGCGTCTTAATGGACCCCATGCTACCGATGAACACTGAAGCTTTCTTT.

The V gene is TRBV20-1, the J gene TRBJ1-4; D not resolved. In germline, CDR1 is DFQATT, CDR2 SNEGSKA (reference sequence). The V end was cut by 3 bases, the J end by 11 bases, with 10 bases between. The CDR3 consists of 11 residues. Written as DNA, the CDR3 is TGCAGTGCTAGCTCTCTCGGGAAACTGTTTTTT. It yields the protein CSASSLGKLFF.

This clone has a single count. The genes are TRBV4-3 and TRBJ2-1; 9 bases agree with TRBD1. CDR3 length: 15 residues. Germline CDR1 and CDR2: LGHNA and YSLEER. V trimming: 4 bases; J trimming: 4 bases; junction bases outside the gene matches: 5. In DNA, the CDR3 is TGCGCCAGCAGCCGAGGGACAGGGCTTTACAATGAGCAGTTCTTC. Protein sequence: CASSRGTGLYNEQFF.

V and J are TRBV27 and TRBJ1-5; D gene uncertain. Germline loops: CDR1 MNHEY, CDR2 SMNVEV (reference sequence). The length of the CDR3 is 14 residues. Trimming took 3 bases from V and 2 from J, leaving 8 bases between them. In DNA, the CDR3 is TGTGCCAGCAGTTTCTTTGGTGGCAATCAGCCCCAGCATTTT. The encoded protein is CASSFFGGNQPQHF.

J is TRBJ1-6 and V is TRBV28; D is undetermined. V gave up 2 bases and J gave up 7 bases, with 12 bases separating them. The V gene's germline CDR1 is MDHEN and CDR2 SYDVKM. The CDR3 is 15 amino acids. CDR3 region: CASSLGQTGNSPLHF. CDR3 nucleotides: TGTGCCAGCAGTTTAGGCCAAACCGGGAATTCACCCCTCCACTTT.

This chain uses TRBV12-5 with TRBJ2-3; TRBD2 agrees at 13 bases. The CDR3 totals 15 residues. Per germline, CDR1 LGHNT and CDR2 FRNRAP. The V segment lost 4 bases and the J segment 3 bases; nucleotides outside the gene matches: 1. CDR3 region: CASGWGLAGTDTQYF. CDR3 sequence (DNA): TGTGCTAGTGGTTGGGGACTAGCGGGGACAGATACGCAGTATTTT.

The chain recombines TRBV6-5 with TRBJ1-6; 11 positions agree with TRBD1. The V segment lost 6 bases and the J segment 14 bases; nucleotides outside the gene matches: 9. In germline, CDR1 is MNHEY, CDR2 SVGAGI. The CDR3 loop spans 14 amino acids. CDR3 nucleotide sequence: TGTGCCAGCAGCTCGGCGGGACAGGGGGGGACCCTCCACTTT. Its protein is CASSSAGQGGTLHF.

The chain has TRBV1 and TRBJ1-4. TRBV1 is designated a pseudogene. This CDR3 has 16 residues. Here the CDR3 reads CTSSWKSEVTREKLFF. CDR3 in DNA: TGCACCAGCAGCTGGAAAAGTGAGGTTACGAGAGAAAAACTGTTTTTT.

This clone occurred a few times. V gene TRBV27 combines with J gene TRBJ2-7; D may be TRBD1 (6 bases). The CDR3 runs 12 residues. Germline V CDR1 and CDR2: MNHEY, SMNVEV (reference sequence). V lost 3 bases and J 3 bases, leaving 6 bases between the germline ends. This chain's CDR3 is CASSFRGYEQYF. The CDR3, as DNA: TGTGCCAGCAGTTTCAGGGGCTACGAGCAGTACTTC.

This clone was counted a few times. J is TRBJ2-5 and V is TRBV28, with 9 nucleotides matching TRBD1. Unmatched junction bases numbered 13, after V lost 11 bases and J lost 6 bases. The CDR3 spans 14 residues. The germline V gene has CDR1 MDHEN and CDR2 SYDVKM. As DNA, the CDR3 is TGTGCCTCCACCGGGACAGGGATCTTGAAGACCCAGTACTTC. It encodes CASTGTGILKTQYF.